These T cell receptor beta chains were read from a single sample in a study of OX40 agonist ivuxolimab in advanced cancers. Libraries were prepared by immunoSEQ multiplex PCR; TCRdb keeps only in-frame clonotypes and omits some of them. The sample contains 97,000 or so clones, 90% of which appear only once. Here the sequenced sample was CD4+ or CD8+ T cells sorted from blood, taken in a trial of the OX40 agonist ivuxolimab. The origin of the receptors is an adult with an advanced solid tumor such as melanoma, head and neck, liver or kidney cancer. Each CDR3 is given with its conserved first and last residue. The order of the fields is clone size, J gene, V gene, D gene, CDR3 DNA, CDR3 protein. The D gene is left open where the match is weak. A clone size is listed for some rows: how often the clone was seen (once, few, many), or a class if it is expanded.

abundance: .; j_gene: TRBJ2-5; v_gene: TRBV5-1; d_gene: .; CDR3nt: TGCGCCAGCAGCTACTCGGGGGAGACCCAGTACTTC; CDR3aa: CASSYSGETQYF
abundance: .; j_gene: TRBJ1-5; v_gene: TRBV5-1; d_gene: .; CDR3nt: TGCGCCAGCAGCTTGGGGCTTAATCAGCCCCAGCATTTT; CDR3aa: CASSLGLNQPQHF
abundance: .; j_gene: TRBJ1-5; v_gene: TRBV7-2; d_gene: .; CDR3nt: TGTGCCAGCAGCTCCACAAGCGGGAATCAGCCCCAGCATTTT; CDR3aa: CASSSTSGNQPQHF
abundance: .; j_gene: TRBJ2-7; v_gene: TRBV27; d_gene: TRBD2; CDR3nt: TGTGCCAGCAGTTCCCCGGGACTAGCAAGTCCTCCCTACGAGCAGTACTTC; CDR3aa: CASSSPGLASPPYEQYF
abundance: .; j_gene: TRBJ1-5; v_gene: TRBV28; d_gene: TRBD1; CDR3nt: TGTGCCAGCAGCTTGTCAGGGGGTAGCCAGCCCCAGCATTTT; CDR3aa: CASSLSGGSQPQHF
abundance: .; j_gene: TRBJ2-3; v_gene: TRBV7-2; d_gene: .; CDR3nt: TGTGCCAGCAGCTTAGGAAATTGGGGGCATTCCACAGATACGCAGTATTTT; CDR3aa: CASSLGNWGHSTDTQYF
abundance: .; j_gene: TRBJ2-3; v_gene: TRBV5-1; d_gene: TRBD2; CDR3nt: TGCGCCAGCAGCTTGGGACTAGCGGGCCCCACAGATACGCAGTATTTT; CDR3aa: CASSLGLAGPTDTQYF
abundance: .; j_gene: TRBJ2-3; v_gene: TRBV5-4; d_gene: .; CDR3nt: TGTGCCAGCAGTTCGAACAGCGAAGATACGCAGTATTTT; CDR3aa: CASSSNSEDTQYF
abundance: .; j_gene: TRBJ2-3; v_gene: TRBV10-3; d_gene: .; CDR3nt: TGTGCCATCAGTGATAACGTCGGAGGGAGCACAGATACGCAGTATTTT; CDR3aa: CAISDNVGGSTDTQYF
abundance: .; j_gene: TRBJ1-1; v_gene: TRBV2; d_gene: TRBD1; CDR3nt: TGTGCCCACGCGGGGACAGAGGGCACTGAAGCTTTCTTT; CDR3aa: CAHAGTEGTEAFF
abundance: .; j_gene: TRBJ2-1; v_gene: TRBV30; d_gene: TRBD1; CDR3nt: TGTGCCTGGAGTCCCCGGGGACAGGGGCCAAGTGGTGAGCAGTTCTTC; CDR3aa: CAWSPRGQGPSGEQFF
abundance: .; j_gene: TRBJ2-5; v_gene: TRBV29-1; d_gene: .; CDR3nt: TGCAGCCAGGGCTCAGCGGAGACCCAGTACTTC; CDR3aa: CSQGSAETQYF
abundance: .; j_gene: TRBJ2-2; v_gene: TRBV5-4; d_gene: .; CDR3nt: TGTGCCAGCAGCTTGGGGACGAACACCGGGGAGCTGTTTTTT; CDR3aa: CASSLGTNTGELFF
abundance: .; j_gene: TRBJ1-5; v_gene: TRBV5-5; d_gene: TRBD1; CDR3nt: TGTGCCAGCAGCCGACAGGGAATTAGCAATCAGCCCCAGCATTTT; CDR3aa: CASSRQGISNQPQHF
abundance: .; j_gene: TRBJ2-2; v_gene: TRBV7-8; d_gene: .; CDR3nt: TGTGCCAGCAGCTTAGTTTCGACTAACACCGGGGAGCTGTTTTTT; CDR3aa: CASSLVSTNTGELFF
abundance: .; j_gene: TRBJ2-7; v_gene: TRBV7-6; d_gene: .; CDR3nt: TGTGCCAGCAGCTTAACCTGGGGCGAGCAGTACTTC; CDR3aa: CASSLTWGEQYF
abundance: .; j_gene: TRBJ2-5; v_gene: TRBV11-2; d_gene: .; CDR3nt: TGTGCCAGCAGCTTAGATTGGGGAACAGGGCGGGAGACCCAGTACTTC; CDR3aa: CASSLDWGTGRETQYF
abundance: .; j_gene: TRBJ2-3; v_gene: TRBV11-3; d_gene: .; CDR3nt: TGTGCCAGCAGCCCAGGGGATAGGAGCACAGATACGCAGTATTTT; CDR3aa: CASSPGDRSTDTQYF
abundance: .; j_gene: TRBJ2-3; v_gene: TRBV19; d_gene: .; CDR3nt: TGTGCCAGTAGTCCGTTAGGGGGGAGTAGCACAGATACGCAGTATTTT; CDR3aa: CASSPLGGSSTDTQYF
abundance: .; j_gene: TRBJ2-7; v_gene: TRBV6-1; d_gene: TRBD2; CDR3nt: TGTGCCAGCAGTGAATCGTGGGGGGGACTACTGTACTTC; CDR3aa: CASSESWGGLLYF
abundance: .; j_gene: TRBJ2-5; v_gene: TRBV5-1; d_gene: .; CDR3nt: TGCGCCAGCAGTGAATTTGGAGAGACCCAGTACTTC; CDR3aa: CASSEFGETQYF
abundance: .; j_gene: TRBJ2-3; v_gene: TRBV2; d_gene: TRBD2; CDR3nt: TGTGCCAGCAGTCAACTACTAGCGAGCACAGATACGCAGTATTTT; CDR3aa: CASSQLLASTDTQYF
abundance: .; j_gene: TRBJ2-2; v_gene: TRBV19; d_gene: .; CDR3nt: TGTGCCAGTAGCCTGGCAGGGGCATTTTCCGGGGAGCTGTTTTTT; CDR3aa: CASSLAGAFSGELFF
abundance: .; j_gene: TRBJ2-5; v_gene: TRBV11-3; d_gene: TRBD2; CDR3nt: TGTGCCAGCAGCGCTAGCGGTCTCCAAGAGACCCAGTACTTC; CDR3aa: CASSASGLQETQYF
abundance: .; j_gene: TRBJ2-7; v_gene: TRBV2; d_gene: .; CDR3nt: TGTGCCAGCAGTGTCCGGGGTGGGTCCTACGAGCAGTACTTC; CDR3aa: CASSVRGGSYEQYF
abundance: .; j_gene: TRBJ2-2; v_gene: TRBV9; d_gene: .; CDR3nt: TGTGCCAGCAGTGAGGTGGTCACCGGGGAGCTGTTTTTT; CDR3aa: CASSEVVTGELFF
abundance: .; j_gene: TRBJ2-3; v_gene: TRBV10-1; d_gene: .; CDR3nt: TGCGCCAGCAGTGAGACACCAGGTAGCACAGATACGCAGTATTTT; CDR3aa: CASSETPGSTDTQYF
abundance: .; j_gene: TRBJ1-4; v_gene: TRBV5-1; d_gene: TRBD1; CDR3nt: TGCGCCAGCAGCCAAGATGTAGGGGGCTTCAATGAAAAACTGTTTTTT; CDR3aa: CASSQDVGGFNEKLFF
abundance: .; j_gene: TRBJ1-6; v_gene: TRBV11-1; d_gene: .; CDR3nt: TGTGCCAGCAGCCGGCAAAATCTCTATAATTCACCCCTCCACTTT; CDR3aa: CASSRQNLYNSPLHF
abundance: few; j_gene: TRBJ2-7; v_gene: TRBV6-1; d_gene: .; CDR3nt: TGTGCCAGCACCGGGGGAACAGGGGCCCTCTACGAGCAGTACTTC; CDR3aa: CASTGGTGALYEQYF
abundance: .; j_gene: TRBJ2-7; v_gene: TRBV28; d_gene: .; CDR3nt: TGTGCCAGCAGTAGTCTGGGGAACTACGAGCAGTACTTC; CDR3aa: CASSSLGNYEQYF
abundance: few; j_gene: TRBJ1-2; v_gene: TRBV16; d_gene: .; CDR3nt: TGTGCCAGCAGCCAAAAGGGTGACTATGGCTACACCTTC; CDR3aa: CASSQKGDYGYTF
abundance: .; j_gene: TRBJ1-2; v_gene: TRBV2; d_gene: .; CDR3nt: TGTGCCAGCAGTGAGTACAGGGATGGCTACACCTTC; CDR3aa: CASSEYRDGYTF
abundance: .; j_gene: TRBJ1-2; v_gene: TRBV30; d_gene: TRBD1; CDR3nt: TGTGCCTGGAGCGGTTCTTACAGGGGGGCAGGCTACACCTTC; CDR3aa: CAWSGSYRGAGYTF
abundance: .; j_gene: TRBJ2-3; v_gene: TRBV6-5; d_gene: .; CDR3nt: TGTGCCAGCAGGCGAGACGTAACAGATACGCAGTATTTT; CDR3aa: CASRRDVTDTQYF
abundance: .; j_gene: TRBJ2-7; v_gene: TRBV30; d_gene: TRBD2; CDR3nt: TGTGCCTGGTGGACTAGCGGTGTGAGGGAGCAGTACTTC; CDR3aa: CAWWTSGVREQYF
abundance: .; j_gene: TRBJ2-5; v_gene: TRBV19; d_gene: TRBD2; CDR3nt: TGTGCCAGTAAAACTAGCGCGGCGGAGACCCAGTACTTC; CDR3aa: CASKTSAAETQYF
abundance: .; j_gene: TRBJ2-7; v_gene: TRBV5-1; d_gene: .; CDR3nt: TGCGCCAGCAGACGGGACGATGGGGCAGGGACCTACGAGCAGTACTTC; CDR3aa: CASRRDDGAGTYEQYF
abundance: once; j_gene: TRBJ2-1; v_gene: TRBV19; d_gene: .; CDR3nt: TGTGCCAGTAGTAGTCTAGCCGATTCTGTGCAGTTCTTC; CDR3aa: CASSSLADSVQFF
abundance: .; j_gene: TRBJ1-5; v_gene: TRBV2; d_gene: .; CDR3nt: TGTGCCAGCAGACCTCGGGACGTGACTCAGCCCCAGCATTTT; CDR3aa: CASRPRDVTQPQHF
abundance: .; j_gene: TRBJ2-7; v_gene: TRBV29-1; d_gene: .; CDR3nt: TGCAGCGTTGAAGTCCGCGCAGGCCCGACCTACGAGCAGTACTTC; CDR3aa: CSVEVRAGPTYEQYF
abundance: .; j_gene: TRBJ1-1; v_gene: TRBV19; d_gene: TRBD1; CDR3nt: TGTGCCAGTACACAGGGGACCTATAGGAACACTGAAGCTTTCTTT; CDR3aa: CASTQGTYRNTEAFF
abundance: .; j_gene: TRBJ1-1; v_gene: TRBV6-6; d_gene: .; CDR3nt: TGTGCCAGCTCTTTACTCAGAACGAACACTGAAGCTTTCTTT; CDR3aa: CASSLLRTNTEAFF
abundance: .; j_gene: TRBJ2-5; v_gene: TRBV7-9; d_gene: .; CDR3nt: TGTGCCAGCAGCTTACAGGTTCAAGAGACCCAGTACTTC; CDR3aa: CASSLQVQETQYF
abundance: once; j_gene: TRBJ2-7; v_gene: TRBV29-1; d_gene: .; CDR3nt: TGCAGCGTCCTGCAGGGTGCAAGTTCCTACGAGCAGTACTTC; CDR3aa: CSVLQGASSYEQYF
abundance: .; j_gene: TRBJ1-4; v_gene: TRBV5-1; d_gene: .; CDR3nt: TGCGCCAGCAGCAGGACGGGGGCCGGAGAAAAACTGTTTTTT; CDR3aa: CASSRTGAGEKLFF
abundance: .; j_gene: TRBJ2-3; v_gene: TRBV12-5; d_gene: .; CDR3nt: TGTGCTAGTGGTTTGGTCGGCAGAACCCTGGTTGGGGTGTTGACAGATACGCAGTATTTT; CDR3aa: CASGLVGRTLVGVLTDTQYF